The rows below give T cell receptor beta chains drawn from one sample of a study of cytomegalovirus exposure and HLA in healthy donors. TCRdb keeps only in-frame clones here, not all; method: immunoSEQ multiplex PCR. The table shows some 350,000 clones, with approximately 86% occurring only once. The sequenced sample consisted of PBMCs. These receptors all stem from a woman in her twenties or thirties in good health and CMV-seropositive. Each CDR3 is given with its conserved first and last residue. The D gene is left open where the match is weak. Where a row states a size, it is once, few, many or the class of an expanded clone; other rows omit it.

clone_size d_call j_call v_call cdr3_nt cdr3_aa
- - TRBJ2-5 TRBV7-3 TGTGCCAGCAGCTTATCCCCCATAGAGACCCAGTACTTC CASSLSPIETQYF
- TRBD2 TRBJ2-3 TRBV6-9 TGTGCCAGCAGTTGCGCTTTGAGGGTAGCGGGGGGCACAGATACGCAGTATTTT CASSCALRVAGGTDTQYF
- - TRBJ1-2 TRBV13 TGTGCCAGCAGCTTAGGCCTCGGGGGCCTATCTGATGGCTACACCTTC CASSLGLGGLSDGYTF
- - TRBJ1-6 TRBV28 TGTGCCAGCAGTTTGTATGGACAGTCCTATTCACCCCTCCACTTT CASSLYGQSYSPLHF
few TRBD2 TRBJ2-7 TRBV5-1 TGCGCCAGCAGCCACGGGACTAGCCCCTACGAGCAGTACTTC CASSHGTSPYEQYF
- TRBD2 TRBJ2-5 TRBV5-1 TGCGCCAGCAGCTTGGATGCTAGCGGGAGGGTGGAGACCCAGTACTTC CASSLDASGRVETQYF
- - TRBJ1-5 TRBV7-5 TGTGTCAGAAGCTTAACCGCCGGGACACCGAATGGGCCCCAGCATTTT CVRSLTAGTPNGPQHF
- - TRBJ2-3 TRBV7-6 TGTGCCAGCAGCTTAGTGGGGACAGATACGCAGTATTTT CASSLVGTDTQYF
few - TRBJ1-2 TRBV18 TGTGCCAGCTCACCATGGACGGAGGGGAACTATGGCTACACCTTC CASSPWTEGNYGYTF
- TRBD2 TRBJ2-3 TRBV29-1 TGCAGCGTTGATTCGGGACTAGCGGGAGGAAGCACAGATACGCAGTATTTT CSVDSGLAGGSTDTQYF
- - TRBJ1-1 TRBV4-3 TGCGCCAGCAGCCACTTCGGATTTGGGAACACTGAAGCTTTCTTT CASSHFGFGNTEAFF
- TRBD1 TRBJ2-1 TRBV5-1 TGCGCCAGCAGCCAGGGACAGGGCTATAGTGAGCAGTTCTTC CASSQGQGYSEQFF
- - TRBJ1-6 TRBV7-8 TGTGCCAGCAGCTTGCCGATGGGGTTTGAGGATTCACCCCTCCACTTT CASSLPMGFEDSPLHF
- - TRBJ2-3 TRBV11-3 TGTGCCAGCAGCACGCGGGGGCCGAGGGGAGATACGCAGTATTTT CASSTRGPRGDTQYF
- TRBD1 TRBJ1-2 TRBV27 TGTGCCAGCAGTACCACAGGGGGCGCGGGATATGGCTACACCTTC CASSTTGGAGYGYTF
- TRBD1 TRBJ1-2 TRBV7-2 TGTGCCAGCAGCTTAGCCCAACGACAGGGAAGGAACACCTTC CASSLAQRQGRNTF
- TRBD2 TRBJ2-1 TRBV5-4 TGTGCCAGCAGCCCGGGGGGGACTAGCCGATACAATGAGCAGTTCTTC CASSPGGTSRYNEQFF
- - TRBJ2-7 TRBV27 TGTGCCAGCAGTTTAAATTTCGATCTGTTAGTAGGCCACGAGCAGTACTTC CASSLNFDLLVGHEQYF
- TRBD2 TRBJ2-1 TRBV19 TGTGCCAGTAGTAATGAGCGGGGGGGTTACAATGAGCAGTTCTTC CASSNERGGYNEQFF
- - TRBJ2-1 TRBV28 TGTGCCAGCAGTTCCCGCGCAGGGGTCCGATACAATGAGCAGTTCTTC CASSSRAGVRYNEQFF
few - TRBJ2-7 TRBV5-1 TGCGCCAGCAGTTTGGGCGGAACCTCCTACGAGCAGTACTTC CASSLGGTSYEQYF
- - TRBJ2-1 TRBV30 TGTGCCTGGAGTGTACCGGAATTCCTGTACAATGAGCAGTTCTTC CAWSVPEFLYNEQFF
- TRBD2 TRBJ2-3 TRBV7-9 TGTGCCAGCAGTTGGGGACTAGGCACAGATACGCAGTATTTT CASSWGLGTDTQYF
- - TRBJ2-5 TRBV4-1 TGCGCCAGCAGCCAAGGGACAGCTCAAGAGACCCAGTACTTC CASSQGTAQETQYF
- - TRBJ1-1 TRBV20-1 TGCAGTGCTAGAGCCCAGCCTAGCGCTTTCTTT CSARAQPSAFF
- - TRBJ1-1 TRBV5-1 TGCGCCAGCAGCCGACGAGAGGGCAGGAACACTGAAGCTTTCTTT CASSRREGRNTEAFF
- - TRBJ1-2 TRBV28 TGTGCCAGCAGCGTAGAGCCTAACTATGGCTACACCTTC CASSVEPNYGYTF
few TRBD1 TRBJ1-3 TRBV30 TGTGCCTGGAGTCCAACAGGGGTTGGAAACACCATATATTTT CAWSPTGVGNTIYF
once TRBD1 TRBJ2-2 TRBV4-1 TGCGCCAGCAGCCAGGGGACAGGGCCGAACACCGGGGAGCTGTTTTTT CASSQGTGPNTGELFF
- - TRBJ2-6 TRBV5-6 TGTGCCAGCAGCCCTCTCACTTCTGGGGCCAACGTCCTGACTTTC CASSPLTSGANVLTF
- - TRBJ2-1 TRBV5-1 TGCGCCAGCAGCTCTACTAGCTTAAATGAGCAGTTCTTC CASSSTSLNEQFF
once - TRBJ2-7 TRBV5-4 TGTGCCAGCAGCTTGATCGTAGGGGACCCCTACGAGCAGTACTTC CASSLIVGDPYEQYF